The present TCR beta chain was sequenced within a study of patients and donors after allogeneic stem cell transplantation. TCRdb itself ran the RT-PCR reads through MiXCR, one entry per CDR3 protein. The repertoire holds about a million distinct CDR3 sequences, with roughly 18% as singletons. This clonotype was found many times. This TCR came from a human donor who was either an allogeneic HSCT recipient or a stem cell or donor lymphocyte infusion donor (not recorded which). It is not recorded whose cells these are; they may come from a transplant donor. Sequencing was performed on blood, either unsorted or a sorted T cell fraction (not recorded which).

The CDR3 spells CATSSPGRTDTQYF. The CDR3, as DNA: TGTGCCACCAGCAGTCCGGGGAGGACAGATACGCAGTATTTT. The J gene is TRBJ2-3, the V gene TRBV15, with D maybe TRBD2 (6 bases). V was trimmed by 3 bases and J by 3 bases, leaving 10 bases between them. Germline V lookup: CDR1 LNHNV, CDR2 YYDKDF (reference sequence). This CDR3 region has 14 residues. Filled out from reference TRBV15 and TRBJ2-3, the complete variable domain reads DAMVIQNPRYQVTQFGKPVTLSCSQTLNHNVMYWYQQKSSQAPKLLFHYYDKDFNNEADTPDNFQSRRPNTSFCFLDIRSPGLGDTAMYLCATSSPGRTDTQYFGPGTRLTVL.